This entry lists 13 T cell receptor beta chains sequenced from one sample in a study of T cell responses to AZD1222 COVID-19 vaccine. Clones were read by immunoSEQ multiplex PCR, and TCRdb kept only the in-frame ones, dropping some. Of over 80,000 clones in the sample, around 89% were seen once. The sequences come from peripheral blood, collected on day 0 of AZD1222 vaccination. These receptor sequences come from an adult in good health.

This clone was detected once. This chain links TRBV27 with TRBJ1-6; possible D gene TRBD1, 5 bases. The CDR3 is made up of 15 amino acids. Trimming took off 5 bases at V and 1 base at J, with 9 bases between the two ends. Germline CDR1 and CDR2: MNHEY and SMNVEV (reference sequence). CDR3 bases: TGTGCCAGCAGTCCCGGGGGGTCCTATAATTCACCCCTCCACTTT. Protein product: CASSPGGSYNSPLHF.

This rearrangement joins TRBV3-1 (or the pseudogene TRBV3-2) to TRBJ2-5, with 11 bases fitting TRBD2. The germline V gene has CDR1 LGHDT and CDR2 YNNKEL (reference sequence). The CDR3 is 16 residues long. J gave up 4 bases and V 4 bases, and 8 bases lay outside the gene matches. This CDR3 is CASSPSGRTDGETQYF. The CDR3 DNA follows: TGTGCCAGCAGCCCTAGCGGGAGGACTGATGGAGAGACCCAGTACTTC.

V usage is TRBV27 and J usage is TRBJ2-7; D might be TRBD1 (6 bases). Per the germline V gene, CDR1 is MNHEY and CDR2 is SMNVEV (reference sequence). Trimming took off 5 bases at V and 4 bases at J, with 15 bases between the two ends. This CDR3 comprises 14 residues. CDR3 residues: CASSPERGSYEQYF. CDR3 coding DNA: TGTGCCAGCAGTCCCGAGAGGGGGTCTTACGAGCAGTACTTC.

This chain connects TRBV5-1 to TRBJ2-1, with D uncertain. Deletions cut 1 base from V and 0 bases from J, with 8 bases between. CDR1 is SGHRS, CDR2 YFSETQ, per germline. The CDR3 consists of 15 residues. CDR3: CASSLNPTSYNEQFF. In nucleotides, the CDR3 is TGCGCCAGCAGCTTGAATCCCACCTCCTACAATGAGCAGTTCTTC. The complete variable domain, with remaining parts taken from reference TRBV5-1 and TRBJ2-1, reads KAGVTQTPRYLIKTRGQQVTLSCSPISGHRSVSWYQQTPGQGLQFLFEYFSETQRNKGNFPGRFSGRQFSNSRSEMNVSTLELGDSALYLCASSLNPTSYNEQFFGPGTRLTVL.

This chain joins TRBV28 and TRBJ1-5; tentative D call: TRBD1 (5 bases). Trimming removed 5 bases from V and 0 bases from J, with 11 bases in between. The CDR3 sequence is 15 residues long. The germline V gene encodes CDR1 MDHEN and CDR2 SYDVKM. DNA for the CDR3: TGTGCCAGCAGTCCCGCCCAGGGTAGCAATCAGCCCCAGCATTTT. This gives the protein CASSPAQGSNQPQHF.

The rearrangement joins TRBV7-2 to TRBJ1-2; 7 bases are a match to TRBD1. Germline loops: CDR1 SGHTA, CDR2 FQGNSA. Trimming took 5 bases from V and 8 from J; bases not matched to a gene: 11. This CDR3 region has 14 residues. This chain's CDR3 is CASSPETGVWGYTF. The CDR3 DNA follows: TGTGCCAGCAGCCCGGAAACAGGGGTTTGGGGCTACACCTTC.

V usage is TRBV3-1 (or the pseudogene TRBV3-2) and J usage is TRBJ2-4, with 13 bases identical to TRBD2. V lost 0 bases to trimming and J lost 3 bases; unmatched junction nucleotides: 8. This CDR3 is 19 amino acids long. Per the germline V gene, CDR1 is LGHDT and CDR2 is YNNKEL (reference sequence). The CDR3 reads CASSQEGTSGKVGKNIQYF. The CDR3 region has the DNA TGTGCCAGCAGCCAAGAAGGGACTAGCGGGAAGGTGGGCAAAAACATTCAGTACTTC.

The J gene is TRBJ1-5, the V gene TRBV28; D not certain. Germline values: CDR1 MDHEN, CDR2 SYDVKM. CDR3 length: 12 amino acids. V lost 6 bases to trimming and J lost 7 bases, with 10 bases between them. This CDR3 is CASSLEGQPQHF. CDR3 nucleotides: TGTGCCAGCAGCCTAGAAGGGCAGCCCCAGCATTTT.

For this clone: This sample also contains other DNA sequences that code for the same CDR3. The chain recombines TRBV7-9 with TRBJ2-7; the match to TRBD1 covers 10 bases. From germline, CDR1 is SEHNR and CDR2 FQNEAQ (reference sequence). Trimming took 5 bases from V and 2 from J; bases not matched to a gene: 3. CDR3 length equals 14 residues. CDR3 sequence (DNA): TGTGCCAGCAGCCTGGGGACAGGGGCCTACGAGCAGTACTTC. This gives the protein CASSLGTGAYEQYF.

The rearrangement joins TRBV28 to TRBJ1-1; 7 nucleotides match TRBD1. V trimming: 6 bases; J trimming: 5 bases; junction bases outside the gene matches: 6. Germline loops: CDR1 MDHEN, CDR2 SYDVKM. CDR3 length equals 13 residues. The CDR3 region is CASSLTGETEAFF. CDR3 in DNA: TGTGCCAGCAGCCTCACAGGGGAGACTGAAGCTTTCTTT.

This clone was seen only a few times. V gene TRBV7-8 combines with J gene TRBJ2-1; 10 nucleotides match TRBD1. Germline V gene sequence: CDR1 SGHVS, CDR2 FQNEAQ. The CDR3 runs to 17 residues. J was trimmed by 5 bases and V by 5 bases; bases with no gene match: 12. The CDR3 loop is CASSPRGGTGENNEQFF. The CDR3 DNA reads TGTGCCAGCAGCCCCCGGGGCGGGACAGGGGAAAACAATGAGCAGTTCTTC.

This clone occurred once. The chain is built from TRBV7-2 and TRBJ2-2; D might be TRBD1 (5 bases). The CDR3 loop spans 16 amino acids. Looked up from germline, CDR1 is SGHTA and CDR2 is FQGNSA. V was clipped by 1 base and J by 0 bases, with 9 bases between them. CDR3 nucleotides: TGTGCCAGCAGCTTAGATTACAGGCCGAACACCGGGGAGCTGTTTTTT. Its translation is CASSLDYRPNTGELFF.

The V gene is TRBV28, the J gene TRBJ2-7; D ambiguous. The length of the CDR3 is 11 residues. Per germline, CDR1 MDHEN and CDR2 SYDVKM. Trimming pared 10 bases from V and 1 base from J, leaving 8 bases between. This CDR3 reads CATRMSYEQYF. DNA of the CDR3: TGTGCCACCCGGATGTCCTACGAGCAGTACTTC.